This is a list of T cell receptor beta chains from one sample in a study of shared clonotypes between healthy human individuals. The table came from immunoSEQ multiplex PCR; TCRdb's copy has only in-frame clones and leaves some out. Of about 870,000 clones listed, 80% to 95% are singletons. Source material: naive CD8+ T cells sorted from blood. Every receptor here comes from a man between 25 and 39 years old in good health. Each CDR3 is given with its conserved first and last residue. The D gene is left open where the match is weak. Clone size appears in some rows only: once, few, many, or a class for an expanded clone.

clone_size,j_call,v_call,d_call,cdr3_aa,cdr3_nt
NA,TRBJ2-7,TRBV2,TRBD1,CASSGDSYEQYF,TGTGCCAGCAGTGGGGACAGCTACGAGCAGTACTTC
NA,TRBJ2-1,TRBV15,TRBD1,CATSTRTGVDEQFF,TGTGCCACCAGCACCCGGACAGGGGTGGATGAGCAGTTCTTC
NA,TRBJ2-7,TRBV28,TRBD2,CASSLRLAGKSSYEQYF,TGTGCCAGCAGTTTACGACTAGCGGGAAAGTCATCCTACGAGCAGTACTTC
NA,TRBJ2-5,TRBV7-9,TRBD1,CASSPGTVTPETQYF,TGTGCCAGCAGCCCTGGGACAGTGACTCCAGAGACCCAGTACTTC
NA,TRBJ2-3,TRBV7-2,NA,CASSLALAGTDTQYF,TGTGCCAGCAGCTTGGCACTAGCAGGCACAGATACGCAGTATTTT
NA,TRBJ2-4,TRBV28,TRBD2,CASSPRLAGVANIQYF,TGTGCCAGCAGTCCCCGACTAGCGGGAGTTGCAAACATTCAGTACTTC
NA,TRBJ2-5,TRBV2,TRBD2,CASKLSGGGRPSETQYF,TGTGCCAGCAAACTAAGCGGGGGCGGGAGGCCATCCGAGACCCAGTACTTC
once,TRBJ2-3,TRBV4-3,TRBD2,CASSQDPGLALTDTQYF,TGCGCCAGCAGCCAAGACCCGGGACTAGCGCTCACAGATACGCAGTATTTT
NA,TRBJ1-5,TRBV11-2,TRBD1,CASSSPPPGQGSNQPQHF,TGTGCCAGCAGCTCACCTCCTCCCGGACAGGGCAGCAATCAGCCCCAGCATTTT
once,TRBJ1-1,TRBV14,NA,CASSRLWANTEAFF,TGTGCCAGCAGCCGATTGTGGGCGAACACTGAAGCTTTCTTT
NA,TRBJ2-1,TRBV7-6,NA,CASRKRGSSYNEQFF,TGTGCCAGCAGAAAGAGAGGGAGCTCCTACAATGAGCAGTTCTTC
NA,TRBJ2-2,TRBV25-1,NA,CASTLTGAVEDGELFF,TGTGCCAGCACCCTAACTGGGGCGGTTGAGGACGGGGAGCTGTTTTTT
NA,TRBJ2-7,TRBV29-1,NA,CSALLGFYEQYF,TGCAGCGCCCTTTTGGGGTTCTACGAGCAGTACTTC
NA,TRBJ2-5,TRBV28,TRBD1,CASRDGTEQETQYF,TGTGCCAGCAGAGATGGGACAGAACAAGAGACCCAGTACTTC
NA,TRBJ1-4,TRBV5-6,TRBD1,CASSFGEGASEKLFF,TGTGCCAGCAGCTTCGGGGAGGGGGCAAGTGAAAAACTGTTTTTT
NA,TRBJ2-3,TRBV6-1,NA,CASSEAGWTGTPNTDTQYF,TGTGCCAGCAGTGAAGCGGGTTGGACCGGCACTCCGAACACAGATACGCAGTATTTT
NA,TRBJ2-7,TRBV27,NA,CASSFRGSYEQYF,TGTGCCAGCAGTTTTAGGGGGTCCTACGAGCAGTACTTC
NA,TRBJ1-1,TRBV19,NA,CASSMGGTEAFF,TGTGCCAGTAGTATGGGGGGCACTGAAGCTTTCTTT
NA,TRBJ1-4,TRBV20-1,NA,CSARVGEKLFF,TGCAGTGCTAGAGTAGGTGAAAAACTGTTTTTT
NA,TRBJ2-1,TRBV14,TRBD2,CASSQDRGLAGGKNNEQFF,TGTGCCAGCAGCCAAGATCGAGGGCTAGCGGGAGGAAAGAACAATGAGCAGTTCTTC
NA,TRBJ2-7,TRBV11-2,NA,CASSLDHELELLYEQYF,TGTGCCAGCAGCTTAGATCATGAGCTTGAGCTTCTCTACGAGCAGTACTTC
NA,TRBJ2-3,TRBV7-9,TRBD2,CASSSTRGLVRTDTQYF,TGTGCCAGCAGCTCCACCCGCGGACTAGTTCGAACAGATACGCAGTATTTT
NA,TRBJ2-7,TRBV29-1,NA,CSVVGWGETYEQYF,TGCAGCGTAGTAGGGTGGGGAGAAACCTACGAGCAGTACTTC
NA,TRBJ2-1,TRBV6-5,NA,CASSYLRRNEQFF,TGTGCCAGCAGTTACTTGCGTCGCAATGAGCAGTTCTTC
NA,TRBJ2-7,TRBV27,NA,CASSLSPSGIYEQYF,TGTGCCAGCAGTTTATCCCCTTCAGGGATCTACGAGCAGTACTTC
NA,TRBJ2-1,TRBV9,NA,CASSVEDYYNEQFF,TGTGCCAGCAGCGTAGAGGACTACTACAATGAGCAGTTCTTC
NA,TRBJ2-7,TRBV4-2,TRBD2,CASSQDRAGAYEQYF,TGTGCCAGCAGCCAAGATCGAGCGGGAGCCTACGAGCAGTACTTC
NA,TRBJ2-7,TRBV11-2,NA,CASNRGGAYEQYF,TGTGCCAGCAATCGGGGAGGAGCCTACGAGCAGTACTTC
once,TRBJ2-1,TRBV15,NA,CATSRGLQQFF,TGTGCCACCAGCAGAGGACTCCAGCAGTTCTTC
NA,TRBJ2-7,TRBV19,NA,CASSMGRLYEQYF,TGTGCCAGTAGTATGGGGAGGCTTTACGAGCAGTACTTC
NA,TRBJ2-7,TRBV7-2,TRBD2,CASSLPSGRTTFSYEQYF,TGTGCCAGCAGCCTCCCTAGCGGGAGAACTACGTTCTCCTACGAGCAGTACTTC
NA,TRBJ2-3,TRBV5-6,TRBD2,CASSLAGGIDTQYF,TGTGCCAGCAGCCTAGCGGGAGGCATAGATACGCAGTATTTT
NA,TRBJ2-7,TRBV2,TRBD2,CASTSGSSNEQYF,TGTGCCAGCACTAGCGGGAGTAGCAACGAGCAGTACTTC
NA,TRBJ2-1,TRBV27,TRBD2,CASALGLAGVNEQFF,TGTGCCAGCGCTCTAGGACTAGCGGGAGTTAACGAGCAGTTCTTC
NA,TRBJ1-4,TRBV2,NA,CASSESSTTATNEKLFF,TGTGCCAGCAGTGAAAGTTCGACTACTGCAACTAATGAAAAACTGTTTTTT
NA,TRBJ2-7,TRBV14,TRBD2,CASSQEGLASYEQYF,TGTGCCAGCAGCCAGGAAGGACTAGCGAGCTACGAGCAGTACTTC
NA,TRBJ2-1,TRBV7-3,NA,CASSQDSAYNEQFF,TGTGCCAGCAGCCAGGACTCCGCCTACAATGAGCAGTTCTTC
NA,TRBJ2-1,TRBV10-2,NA,CATPGRAYNEQFF,TGCGCCACCCCTGGGCGGGCTTACAATGAGCAGTTCTTC
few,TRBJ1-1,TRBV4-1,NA,CASTQTIGNTEAFF,TGCGCCAGCACCCAAACGATTGGTAACACTGAAGCTTTCTTT
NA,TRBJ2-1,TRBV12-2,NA,CASRSPGWRDSYNEQFF,TGTGCAAGTCGCTCTCCTGGTTGGCGGGACTCCTACAATGAGCAGTTCTTC
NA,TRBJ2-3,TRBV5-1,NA,CASSLAVNSFQADTQYF,TGCGCCAGCAGCTTGGCGGTCAATTCATTTCAGGCAGATACGCAGTATTTT
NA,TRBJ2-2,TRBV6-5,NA,CASAYTGTGELFF,TGTGCCAGTGCATATACCGGGACCGGGGAGCTGTTTTTT
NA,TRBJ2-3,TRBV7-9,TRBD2,CASSPSGLAGTDTQYF,TGTGCCAGCAGCCCAAGCGGACTAGCGGGCACAGATACGCAGTATTTT
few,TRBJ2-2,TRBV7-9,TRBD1,CASSPTTIRTGKTGELFF,TGTGCCAGCAGCCCCACGACTATACGGACAGGGAAAACCGGGGAGCTGTTTTTT
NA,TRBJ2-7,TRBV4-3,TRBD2,CASSQDLAGINEQYF,TGCGCCAGCAGCCAAGATCTAGCGGGAATAAACGAGCAGTACTTC
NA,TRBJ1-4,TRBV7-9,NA,CASSSGGEKLFF,TGTGCCAGCAGCTCGGGGGGTGAAAAACTGTTTTTT
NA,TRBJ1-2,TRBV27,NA,CASSLSGVSRGYTF,TGTGCCAGCAGTTTATCCGGGGTCTCTAGGGGCTACACCTTC
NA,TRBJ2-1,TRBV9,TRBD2,CASSEGLAGGYEQFF,TGTGCCAGCAGCGAGGGACTAGCGGGAGGGTATGAGCAGTTCTTC